These T cell receptor beta chains were read from a single sample in a study of T cells in Graves' hyperthyroidism and ophthalmopathy. TCRdb redid the calling of the multiplex PCR reads with MiXCR, one entry per CDR3 protein. The sample contains 250,000 to 300,000 distinct CDR3 sequences, 10% to 15% of which appear only once. The sequenced material came from blood. Source of these receptors: a woman aged 25-40 years with Graves' hyperthyroidism that later progressed to Graves' ophthalmopathy. CDR3s include the opening cysteine and the closing phenylalanine or tryptophan. The D gene is left open where the match is weak. Size values are once, few and many counts, or a class for expanded clones, and some rows have none.

clone size	V gene	J gene	D gene	CDR3 protein	CDR3 DNA
NA	TRBV9	TRBJ2-7	TRBD2	CASSQHPGLAGDYEQYF	TGTGCCAGCAGCCAACATCCGGGACTAGCGGGAGACTACGAGCAGTACTTC
many	TRBV2	TRBJ2-7	NA	CATVRDEGYEQYF	TGTGCCACCGTCCGGGACGAGGGGTACGAGCAGTACTTC
many	TRBV2	TRBJ2-5	TRBD2	CASSEMVAGSGETQYF	TGTGCCAGCAGTGAAATGGTAGCGGGGTCGGGTGAGACCCAGTACTTC
many	TRBV29-1	TRBJ1-1	TRBD1	CSAAHGQGSFF	TGCAGCGCTGCCCACGGACAGGGATCTTTCTTT
NA	TRBV27	TRBJ2-1	TRBD2	CASSTLAGPTNEQFF	TGTGCCAGCAGTACCCTAGCGGGACCCACCAATGAGCAGTTCTTC
few	TRBV18	TRBJ2-7	NA	CASSLQPDLGYEQYF	TGTGCCAGCTCCCTTCAGCCCGACCTCGGCTACGAGCAGTACTTC
NA	TRBV20-1	TRBJ2-2	NA	CSPGGGTGELFF	TGCAGTCCGGGGGGCGGAACCGGGGAGCTGTTTTTT
few	TRBV5-6	TRBJ1-1	NA	CASSLAGPTEAFF	TGTGCCAGCAGCTTGGCGGGACCCACTGAAGCTTTCTTT
many	TRBV9	TRBJ2-2	NA	CASSESGGTGELFF	TGTGCCAGCAGCGAAAGCGGCGGCACCGGGGAGCTGTTTTTT
few	TRBV12-3/TRBV12-4	TRBJ2-3	NA	CASSSKAGVQYF	TGTGCCAGCAGTTCGAAAGCTGGGGTGCAGTATTTT
NA	TRBV4-1	TRBJ1-2	NA	CASSLRQNSNYGYTF	TGCGCCAGCAGCCTTAGACAGAACTCTAACTATGGCTACACCTTC
many	TRBV2	TRBJ2-3	NA	CARSPPLGGRGTDTQYF	TGTGCCAGGTCCCCCCCTCTAGGAGGGCGGGGCACAGATACGCAGTATTTT
many	TRBV30	TRBJ1-2	NA	CAWRGTWADRGYTF	TGTGCCTGGAGGGGTACGTGGGCTGATCGTGGCTACACCTTC
few	TRBV4-1	TRBJ1-4	NA	CASSEVGEKLFF	TGCGCCAGCAGCGAAGTCGGGGAAAAACTGTTTTTT
many	TRBV30	TRBJ2-3	NA	CAWSVSTDTQYF	TGTGCCTGGAGTGTCTCCACGGATACGCAGTATTTT
many	TRBV2	TRBJ1-6	TRBD1	CASSARGLNSPLHF	TGTGCCAGCAGTGCCAGGGGGCTTAATTCACCCCTCCACTTT
many	TRBV30	TRBJ1-1	NA	CAWSGSWLNTEAFF	TGTGCCTGGAGTGGTAGTTGGCTGAACACTGAAGCTTTCTTT
NA	TRBV5-6	TRBJ2-3	NA	CASSLYGSDTQYF	TGTGCCAGCAGCTTGTACGGGAGTGATACGCAGTATTTT
NA	TRBV20-1	TRBJ1-2	NA	CSARHSRGYTF	TGCAGTGCCAGGCATTCACGTGGCTACACCTTC
NA	TRBV29-1	TRBJ2-1	NA	CSLRRTPYNEQFF	TGCAGCTTACGGCGGACACCCTACAATGAGCAGTTCTTC
many	TRBV7-9	TRBJ2-7	TRBD2	CASSPPWVAGPLYEQYF	TGTGCCAGCAGCCCCCCGTGGGTAGCGGGACCACTCTACGAGCAGTACTTC
NA	TRBV5-1	TRBJ2-7	NA	CASSSSLPAGGRDYEQYF	TGCGCCAGCAGCTCATCACTACCAGCAGGAGGGCGGGACTACGAGCAGTACTTC